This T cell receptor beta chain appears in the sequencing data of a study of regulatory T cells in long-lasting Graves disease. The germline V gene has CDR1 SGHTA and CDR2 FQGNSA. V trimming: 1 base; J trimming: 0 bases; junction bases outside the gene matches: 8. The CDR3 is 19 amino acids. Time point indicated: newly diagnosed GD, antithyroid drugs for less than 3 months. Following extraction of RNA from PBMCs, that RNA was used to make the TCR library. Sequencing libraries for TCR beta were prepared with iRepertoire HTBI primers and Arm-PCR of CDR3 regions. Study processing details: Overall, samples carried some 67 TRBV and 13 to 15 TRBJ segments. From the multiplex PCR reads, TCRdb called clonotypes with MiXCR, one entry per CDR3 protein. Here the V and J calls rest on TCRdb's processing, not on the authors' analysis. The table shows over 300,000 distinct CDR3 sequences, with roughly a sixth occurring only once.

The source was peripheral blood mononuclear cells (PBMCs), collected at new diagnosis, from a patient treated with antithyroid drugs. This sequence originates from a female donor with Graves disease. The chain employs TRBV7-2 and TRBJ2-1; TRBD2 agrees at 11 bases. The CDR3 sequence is CASSLVLAGGPSSYNEQFF. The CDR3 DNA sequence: TGTGCCAGCAGCTTAGTCTTAGCGGGAGGGCCTAGCTCCTACAATGAGCAGTTCTTC. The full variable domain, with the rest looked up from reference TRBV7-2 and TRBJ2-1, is GAGVSQSPSNKVTEKGKDVELRCDPISGHTALYWYRQSLGQGLEFLIYFQGNSAPDKSGLPSDRFSAERTGGSVSTLTIQRTQQEDSAVYLCASSLVLAGGPSSYNEQFFGPGTRLTVL.